The 3 T cell receptor beta chains listed next were all sequenced from one sample in a study of beta chain features in type 1 diabetes. Every isolated RNA sample was fully reverse transcribed, so sequencing captured expressed TCRB transcripts. Here immunoSEQ multiplex PCR was the method, and the copy in TCRdb shows in-frame clones only, minus some. The table has roughly 350,000 clones, approximately 11% seen once. The source material was naive CD4+ T cells from blood. Receptors originate from a woman under 40 in good health.

The chain uses TRBV29-1 and TRBJ2-6, with D perhaps TRBD2 (5 bases). The V end was cut by 5 bases, the J end by 9 bases, with 8 bases between. The V gene's germline CDR1 is SQVTM and CDR2 ANQGSEA. This CDR3 contains 11 residues. CDR3 DNA: TGCAGCGTTATGGAGGTCAACGTCCTGACTTTC. It is translated as CSVMEVNVLTF.

The chain recombines TRBV11-2 with TRBJ2-7, with 7 bases lining up with TRBD2. The CDR3 runs 14 residues. Germline CDR1 is SGHAT and CDR2 is FQNNGV. Trimming took 3 bases from V and 3 from J; bases not matched to a gene: 5. The CDR3 region has the DNA TGTGCCAGCAGCTTTCTAGCGGACCTCTACGAGCAGTACTTC. Translating gives CASSFLADLYEQYF.

The rearrangement joins TRBV5-1 to TRBJ2-5; maybe TRBD2 (6 bases). Trimming stripped 4 bases from V and 3 bases from J, with 10 bases between. The CDR3 is 13 amino acids. The germline gives CDR1 SGHRS, CDR2 YFSETQ. This chain's CDR3 is CASSLGSEETQYF. The CDR3 DNA reads as TGCGCCAGCAGCCTCGGGAGCGAAGAGACCCAGTACTTC.